This entry lists 3 T cell receptor beta chains sequenced from one sample in a study of shared T cell receptors in the human thymus. TCRdb's table, derived via immunoSEQ multiplex PCR, lists solely in-frame clones and lacks some. The table lists hundreds of thousands of clones, about 80% of them singletons, with about 0.013% in the top ten. The same specimen was also included in a second study, on human thymus T cells.

What was sequenced was thymocytes. The receptors stem from a boy under two years old with a congenital heart defect.

Of note for this clone: The sample contains more than one DNA sequence encoding this CDR3. V and J are TRBV11-2 and TRBJ2-7; D is ambiguous. V lost 5 bases, J lost 4 bases, and 6 bases lay in between. CDR3 length: 11 amino acids. In germline, CDR1 is SGHAT, CDR2 FQNNGV. The CDR3 DNA sequence: TGTGCCAGCAGCCCGGGTTACGAGCAGTACTTC. Its translation is CASSPGYEQYF.

The genes are TRBV30 and TRBJ1-1; 7 bases are a match to TRBD1. The CDR3 has 14 residues. The germline V gene has CDR1 GTSNPN and CDR2 SVGIG (reference sequence). V dropped 0 bases and J dropped 11; count of bases not matched to a gene: 12. The CDR3 bases are TGTGCCTGGAGTGTAAGGGGGCCAGTCTTTGAGGCTTTCTTT. Residues: CAWSVRGPVFEAFF.

CDR3 sequence reads: CATLGQGEKLFF. The DNA of the CDR3 is TGTGCCACACTTGGACAGGGAGAAAAACTGTTTTTT. This sequence joins TRBV2 and TRBJ1-4, with TRBD1 matching over 8 bases. CDR3 length: 12 amino acids. V dropped 10 bases and J dropped 8; count of bases not matched to a gene: 6. Germline assignment: CDR1 SNHLY and CDR2 FYNNEI.